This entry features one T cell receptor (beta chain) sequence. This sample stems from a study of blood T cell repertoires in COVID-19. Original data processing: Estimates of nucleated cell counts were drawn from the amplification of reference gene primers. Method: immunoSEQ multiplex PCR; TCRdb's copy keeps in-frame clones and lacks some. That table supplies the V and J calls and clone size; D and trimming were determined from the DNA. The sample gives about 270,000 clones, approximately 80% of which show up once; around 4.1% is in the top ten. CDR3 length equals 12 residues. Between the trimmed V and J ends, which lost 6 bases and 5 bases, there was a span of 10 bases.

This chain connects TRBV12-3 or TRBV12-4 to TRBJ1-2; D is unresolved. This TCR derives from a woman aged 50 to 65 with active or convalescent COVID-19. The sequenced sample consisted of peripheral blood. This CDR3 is CASSPLGYGYTF. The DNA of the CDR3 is TGTGCCAGCAGCCCCCTCGGTTATGGCTACACCTTC.